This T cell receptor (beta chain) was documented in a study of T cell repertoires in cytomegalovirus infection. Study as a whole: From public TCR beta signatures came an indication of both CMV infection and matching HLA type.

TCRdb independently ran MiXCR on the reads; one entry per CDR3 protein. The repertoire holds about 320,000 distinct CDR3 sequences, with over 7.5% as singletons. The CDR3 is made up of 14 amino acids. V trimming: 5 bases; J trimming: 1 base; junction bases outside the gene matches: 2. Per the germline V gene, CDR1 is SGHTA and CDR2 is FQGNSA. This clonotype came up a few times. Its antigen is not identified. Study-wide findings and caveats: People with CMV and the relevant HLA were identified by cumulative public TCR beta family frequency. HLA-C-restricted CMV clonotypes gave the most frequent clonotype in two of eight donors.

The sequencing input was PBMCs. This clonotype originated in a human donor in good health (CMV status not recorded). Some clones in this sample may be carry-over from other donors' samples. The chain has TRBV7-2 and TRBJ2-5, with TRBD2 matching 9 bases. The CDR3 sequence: CASSKGLAQETQYF. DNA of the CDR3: TGTGCCAGCAGCAAGGGACTAGCCCAAGAGACCCAGTACTTC.